The sequence of this T cell receptor beta chain was determined in a study of blood T cell repertoires in COVID-19. At the level of the study: The United States, Italy and Spain supplied acute and convalescent COVID-19 samples. PBMCs, B-cell-depleted T cells, or T cells provided the cDNA or gDNA that made up the material.

CDR3 length: 13 amino acids. V lost 5 bases, J lost 4 bases, and 11 bases lay in between. Germline V gene sequence: CDR1 SGHAT, CDR2 FQNNGV. In the original analysis: Researchers report that nucleated cell counts were estimated from reference gene primer amplification. This table comes from immunoSEQ multiplex PCR, and its TCRdb copy is limited to in-frame clones, with some not included. V, J and clone size are those of that table, while D and trimming were read from the DNA. The profile shows about 280,000 clones, 70% to 90% of them singletons. The sequence derives from a man younger than 35 with active or convalescent COVID-19. V and J are TRBV11-2 and TRBJ1-2; unclear D gene. Source material: peripheral blood. CDR3 residues: CASSREGSYGYTF. As DNA, the CDR3 is TGTGCCAGCAGCCGAGAGGGAAGCTATGGCTACACCTTC.